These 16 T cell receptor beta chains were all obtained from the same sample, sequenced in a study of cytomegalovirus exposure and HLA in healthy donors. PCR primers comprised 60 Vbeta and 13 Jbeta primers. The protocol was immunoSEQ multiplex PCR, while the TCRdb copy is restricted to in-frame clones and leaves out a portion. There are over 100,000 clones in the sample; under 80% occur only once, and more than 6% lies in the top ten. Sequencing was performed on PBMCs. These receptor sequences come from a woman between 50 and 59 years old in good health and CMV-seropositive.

The CDR3 sequence: CASSVGQGSYNEQFF. The CDR3 bases are TGTGCCAGCAGCGTAGGGCAGGGCTCCTACAATGAGCAGTTCTTC. V is TRBV9 and J is TRBJ2-1; possibly TRBD1 for D (5 bases). V lost 0 bases to trimming and J lost 0 bases, with 7 bases between them. Germline V CDR1 and CDR2: SGDLS, YYNGEE. The CDR3 extends over 15 amino acids.

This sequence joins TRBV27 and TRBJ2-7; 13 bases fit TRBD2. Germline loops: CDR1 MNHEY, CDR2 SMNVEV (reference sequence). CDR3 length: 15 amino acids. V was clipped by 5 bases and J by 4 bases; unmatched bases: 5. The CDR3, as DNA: TGTGCCAGCAGTCCGTCGACTAGCGGGAGGTACGAGCAGTACTTC. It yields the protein CASSPSTSGRYEQYF.

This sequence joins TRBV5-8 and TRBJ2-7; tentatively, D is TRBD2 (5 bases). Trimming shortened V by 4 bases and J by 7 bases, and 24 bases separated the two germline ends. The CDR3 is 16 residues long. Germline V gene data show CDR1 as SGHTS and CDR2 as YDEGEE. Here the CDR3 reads CASSHRTGLGLWEQYF. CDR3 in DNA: TGTGCCAGCAGCCACCGGACCGGACTGGGGTTGTGGGAGCAGTACTTC.

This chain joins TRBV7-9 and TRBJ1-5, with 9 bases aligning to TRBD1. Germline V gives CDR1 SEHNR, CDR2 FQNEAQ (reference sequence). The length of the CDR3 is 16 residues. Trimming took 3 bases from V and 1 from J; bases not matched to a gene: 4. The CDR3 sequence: CASSLGTGSSNQPQHF. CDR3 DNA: TGTGCCAGCAGCTTGGGGACAGGGTCAAGCAATCAGCCCCAGCATTTT.

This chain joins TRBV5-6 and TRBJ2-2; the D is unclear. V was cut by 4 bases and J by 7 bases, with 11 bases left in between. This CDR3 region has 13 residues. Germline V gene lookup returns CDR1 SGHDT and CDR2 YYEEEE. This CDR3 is CASSVYGDGELFF. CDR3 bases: TGTGCCAGCAGCGTGTACGGTGACGGGGAGCTGTTTTTT. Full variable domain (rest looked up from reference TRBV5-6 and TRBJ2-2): DAGVTQSPTHLIKTRGQQVTLRCSPKSGHDTVSWYQQALGQGPQFIFQYYEEEERQRGNFPDRFSGHQFPNYSSELNVNALLLGDSALYLCASSVYGDGELFFGEGSRLTVL.

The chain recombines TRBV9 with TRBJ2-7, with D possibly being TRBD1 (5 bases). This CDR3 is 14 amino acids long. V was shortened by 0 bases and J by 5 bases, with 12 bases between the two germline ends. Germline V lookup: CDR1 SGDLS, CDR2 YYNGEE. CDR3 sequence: CASSVGQGYDEQYF. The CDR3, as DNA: TGTGCCAGCAGCGTAGGGCAGGGTTATGACGAGCAGTACTTC.

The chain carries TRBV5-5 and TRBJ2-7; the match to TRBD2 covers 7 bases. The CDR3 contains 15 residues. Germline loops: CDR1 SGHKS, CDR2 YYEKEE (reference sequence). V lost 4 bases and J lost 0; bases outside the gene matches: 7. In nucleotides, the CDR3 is TGTGCCAGCAGCGGGGGGGTCGGTGACTCCTACGAGCAGTACTTC. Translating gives CASSGGVGDSYEQYF.

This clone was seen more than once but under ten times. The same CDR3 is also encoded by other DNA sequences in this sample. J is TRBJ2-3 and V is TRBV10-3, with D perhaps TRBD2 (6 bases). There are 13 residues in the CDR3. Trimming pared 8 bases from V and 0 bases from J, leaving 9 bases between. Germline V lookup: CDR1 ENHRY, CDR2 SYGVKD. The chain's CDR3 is CAIGGTSTDTQYF. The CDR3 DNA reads TGTGCCATCGGTGGGACTAGCACAGATACGCAGTATTTT.

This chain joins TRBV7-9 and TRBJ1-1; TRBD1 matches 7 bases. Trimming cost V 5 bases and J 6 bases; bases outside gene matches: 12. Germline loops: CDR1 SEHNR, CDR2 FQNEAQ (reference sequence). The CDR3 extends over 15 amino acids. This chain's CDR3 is CASSTTGPSGPEAFF. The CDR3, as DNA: TGTGCCAGCAGCACGACAGGGCCCTCGGGACCTGAAGCTTTCTTT. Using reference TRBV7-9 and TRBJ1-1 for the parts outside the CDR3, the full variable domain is DTGVSQNPRHKITKRGQNVTFRCDPISEHNRLYWYRQTLGQGPEFLTYFQNEAQLEKSRLLSDRFSAERPKGSFSTLEIQRTEQGDSAMYLCASSTTGPSGPEAFFGQGTRLTVV.

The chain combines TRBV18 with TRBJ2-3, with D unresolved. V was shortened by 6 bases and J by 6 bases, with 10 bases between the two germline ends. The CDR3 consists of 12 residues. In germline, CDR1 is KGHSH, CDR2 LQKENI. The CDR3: CASSPLADTQYF. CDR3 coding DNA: TGTGCCAGCTCCCCTTTGGCTGATACGCAGTATTTT. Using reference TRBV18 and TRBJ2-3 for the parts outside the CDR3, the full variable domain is NAGVMQNPRHLVRRRGQEARLRCSPMKGHSHVYWYRQLPEEGLKFMVYLQKENIIDESGMPKERFSAEFPKEGPSILRIQQVVRGDSAAYFCASSPLADTQYFGPGTRLTVL.

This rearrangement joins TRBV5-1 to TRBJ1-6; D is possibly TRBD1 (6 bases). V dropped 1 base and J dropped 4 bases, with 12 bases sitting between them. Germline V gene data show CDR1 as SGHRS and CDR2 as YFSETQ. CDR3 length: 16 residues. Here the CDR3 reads CASSLRGTGYNSPLHF. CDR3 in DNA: TGCGCCAGCAGCTTGAGGGGTACAGGGTATAATTCACCCCTCCACTTT.

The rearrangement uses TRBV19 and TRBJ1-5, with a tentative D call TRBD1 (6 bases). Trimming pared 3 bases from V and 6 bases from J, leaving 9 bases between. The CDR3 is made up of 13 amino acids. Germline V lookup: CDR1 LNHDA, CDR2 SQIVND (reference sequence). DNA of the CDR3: TGTGCCAGTAGTATGGACAGTTCTCAGCCCCAGCATTTT. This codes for CASSMDSSQPQHF. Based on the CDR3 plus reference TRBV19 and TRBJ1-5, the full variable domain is DGGITQSPKYLFRKEGQNVTLSCEQNLNHDAMYWYRQDPGQGLRLIYYSQIVNDFQKGDIAEGYSVSREKKESFPLTVTSAQKNPTAFYLCASSMDSSQPQHFGDGTRLSIL.

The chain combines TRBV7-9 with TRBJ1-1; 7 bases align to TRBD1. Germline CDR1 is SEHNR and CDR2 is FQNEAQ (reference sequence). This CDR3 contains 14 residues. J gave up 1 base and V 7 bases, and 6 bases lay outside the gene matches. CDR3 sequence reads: CASNVGGWNTEAFF. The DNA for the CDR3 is TGTGCCAGCAACGTAGGGGGCTGGAACACTGAAGCTTTCTTT.

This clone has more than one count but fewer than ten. Here the CDR3 reads CASSAQLWDEQYF. As DNA, the CDR3 is TGTGCCAGCAGTGCACAGCTTTGGGACGAGCAGTACTTC. The V and J genes are TRBV2 and TRBJ2-7; D is undetermined. The CDR3 totals 13 residues. Germline V gene data show CDR1 as SNHLY and CDR2 as FYNNEI. V was cut by 4 bases and J by 5 bases, with 12 bases left in between.

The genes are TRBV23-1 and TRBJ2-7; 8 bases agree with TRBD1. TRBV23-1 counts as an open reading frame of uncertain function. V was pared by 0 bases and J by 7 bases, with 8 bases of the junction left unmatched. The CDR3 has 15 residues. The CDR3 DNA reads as TGCGCCAGCAGTCAATCGACAGGGGTCAAAGTGGAGCAGTACTTC. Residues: CASSQSTGVKVEQYF.

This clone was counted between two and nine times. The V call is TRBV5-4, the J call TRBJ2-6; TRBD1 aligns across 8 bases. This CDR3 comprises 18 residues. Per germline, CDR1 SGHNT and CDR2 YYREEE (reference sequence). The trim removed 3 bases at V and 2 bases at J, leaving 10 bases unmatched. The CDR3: CASSSVDRVLPGANVLTF. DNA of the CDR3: TGTGCCAGCAGCTCGGTGGACAGGGTTCTTCCTGGGGCCAACGTCCTGACTTTC.